A selection of T cell receptor beta chains follows, all from one sample in a study of cytomegalovirus exposure and HLA in healthy donors. Produced via immunoSEQ multiplex PCR; TCRdb's table is partial and in-frame only. Of about 130,000 clones listed, about 80% are singletons. Sequencing input: PBMCs. Every receptor here comes from a middle-aged man in good health and CMV-seronegative. The CDR3 runs from the conserved cysteine through the conserved F or W.

cdr3_length j_call v_call cdr3_aa
14 TRBJ1-2 TRBV5-4 CASSSYGANYGYTF
15 TRBJ2-7 TRBV2 CASRKGDTGSYEQYF
12 TRBJ1-1 TRBV5-8 CASTLGGAEAFF
13 TRBJ1-2 TRBV7-2 CASSPPPNYGYTF
19 TRBJ2-1 TRBV29-1 CSVEDPGTSGRPPYNEQFF
14 TRBJ2-3 TRBV5-1 CASREAASTDTQYF
14 TRBJ1-1 TRBV10-3 CAISGTGGATEAFF
14 TRBJ2-7 TRBV19 CASSPGTGFYEQYF
15 TRBJ1-5 TRBV30 CAWTATGGGNQPQHF
15 TRBJ1-1 TRBV6-1 CASSEVGRGGTEAFF
14 TRBJ1-2 TRBV28 CASSLGAGNYGYTF
13 TRBJ1-5 TRBV7-8 CASSLGPGQPQHF
14 TRBJ1-5 TRBV5-1 CASRGQGVDQPQHF
16 TRBJ2-7 TRBV25-1 CASSPLGTGVRDEQYF
15 TRBJ2-1 TRBV6-5 CASSYRDTESDEQFF
13 TRBJ2-1 TRBV29-1 CSVGLAAYNEQFF
13 TRBJ1-1 TRBV30 CAWGGQLNTEAFF
15 TRBJ1-4 TRBV28 CASRGSQGANEKLFF
17 TRBJ2-6 TRBV5-6 CASSFYRGRFGANVLTF
13 TRBJ1-1 TRBV19 CASSLTRDTEAFF
14 TRBJ2-6 TRBV2 CATGSGTGANVLTF
15 TRBJ2-7 TRBV7-9 CASSWMTGQTYEQYF